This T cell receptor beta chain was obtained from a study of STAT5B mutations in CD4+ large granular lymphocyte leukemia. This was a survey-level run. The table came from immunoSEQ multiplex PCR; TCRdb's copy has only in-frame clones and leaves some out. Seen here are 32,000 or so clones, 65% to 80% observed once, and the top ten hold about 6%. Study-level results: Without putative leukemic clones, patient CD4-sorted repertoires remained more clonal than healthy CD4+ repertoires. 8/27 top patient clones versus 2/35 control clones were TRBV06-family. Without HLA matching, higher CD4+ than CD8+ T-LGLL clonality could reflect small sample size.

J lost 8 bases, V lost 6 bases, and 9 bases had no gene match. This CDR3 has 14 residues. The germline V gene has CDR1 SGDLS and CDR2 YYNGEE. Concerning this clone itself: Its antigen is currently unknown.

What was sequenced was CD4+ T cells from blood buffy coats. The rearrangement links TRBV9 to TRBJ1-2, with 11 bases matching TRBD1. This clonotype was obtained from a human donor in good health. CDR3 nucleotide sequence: TGTGCCAGCACGGGACAGGGGGATTCTTGGGGCTACACCTTC. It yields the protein CASTGQGDSWGYTF.